This record covers a single T cell receptor beta chain. Additional DNA sequences in this sample encode the identical CDR3. This sample was included in a study of blood T cell repertoires in COVID-19. At the level of the study: COVID-19 samples collected from the United States, Italy and Spain covered acute and convalescent phases. T cells, B-cell-depleted T cells, or PBMCs provided the cDNA or gDNA that served as material.

The ends lost 5 bases at V and 4 bases at J; junction bases unmatched: 8. Germline loops: CDR1 SGHRS, CDR2 YFSETQ. The CDR3 contains 15 residues. In the authors' workflow: Amplified reference gene primers provided the basis for estimating nucleated cell counts. Assay used: immunoSEQ multiplex PCR; TCRdb lists only in-frame clones, some missing. That table gives V, J and clone size, and the DNA gave D and trimming. The repertoire holds approximately 86,000 clones, with approximately 86% as singletons. The clonotype was recovered from a man aged 45-65 years with acute or convalescent COVID-19. Sequenced: peripheral blood. The rearrangement links TRBV5-1 to TRBJ2-1, with 8 bases aligning to TRBD2. The CDR3 nucleotides read TGCGCCAGCAGTACGGGGCGGGGGGTTTACAATGAGCAGTTCTTC. Protein: CASSTGRGVYNEQFF.